These 23 T cell receptor beta chains share one sample of origin, sequenced in a study of blood T cells in healthy people across ages. Using a J-beta primer mix together with a sample-barcoded 5' primer, a second PCR was run for roughly 6 to 11 cycles. TCRdb ran MiXCR on the 5' RACE reads and lists one entry per CDR3 protein. Here the sample spans 1.5 million to 2 million distinct CDR3 sequences, around half being singletons. The source material was blood. These TCRs come from a middle-aged woman in good health.

This clonotype was picked up a small number of times. The gene calls are TRBV7-2 and TRBJ2-7; D is tentatively TRBD1 or TRBD2 (6 bases each). CDR1 is SGHTA, CDR2 FQGNSA, per germline. Between the trimmed V and J ends, which lost 7 bases and 3 bases, there was a span of 16 bases. The CDR3 has 14 amino acids. The CDR3 protein is CASTLRGALYEQYF. For the CDR3, the DNA is TGTGCCAGCACCCTAAGGGGGGCCCTCTACGAGCAGTACTTC.

This chain joins TRBV7-6 and TRBJ2-7; a weak D match, TRBD2 (6 bases). The CDR3 is made up of 14 amino acids. V was trimmed by 5 bases and J by 5 bases, leaving 16 bases between them. CDR1 is SGHVS, CDR2 FNYEAQ, per germline. The CDR3 protein is CASSPRGGDNEQYF. The CDR3 DNA follows: TGTGCCAGCAGCCCCCGAGGAGGGGATAACGAGCAGTACTTC.

This clonotype was counted a single time. V is TRBV11-2 and J is TRBJ2-3, with unresolved D. Germline lookup yields CDR1 SGHAT and CDR2 FQNNGV. The ends were cut back, 2 bases at V and 2 bases at J, with 29 bases in the middle. This CDR3 has 21 residues. The CDR3 nucleotides read TGTGCCAGCAGCTTACCACTGTTGGCTAGTTGGGGATCGTCAACCACAGATACGCAGTATTTT. Its translation: CASSLPLLASWGSSTTDTQYF. Looking up the rest from reference TRBV11-2 and TRBJ2-3 gives the full variable domain: EAGVAQSPRYKIIEKRQSVAFWCNPISGHATLYWYQQILGQGPKLLIQFQNNGVVDDSQLPKDRFSAERLKGVDSTLKIQPAKLEDSAVYLCASSLPLLASWGSSTTDTQYFGPGTRLTVL.

This clonotype was seen just once. The chain has TRBV6-5 and TRBJ1-5, with 10 nucleotides matching TRBD1. Germline V gene data show CDR1 as MNHEY and CDR2 as SVGAGI. This CDR3 comprises 21 residues. With V trimmed by 2 bases and J by 1 base, 17 bases remained unmatched. The CDR3 loop is CASSYRPSSRDRGSSNQPQHF. CDR3 in DNA: TGTGCCAGCAGTTACCGGCCCTCCTCCCGGGACAGGGGCAGCAGCAATCAGCCCCAGCATTTT.

This clonotype appeared a few times. The rearrangement links TRBV9 to TRBJ2-7; 7 nucleotides match TRBD2. V dropped 4 bases and J dropped 4; count of bases not matched to a gene: 8. The length of the CDR3 is 14 residues. Germline V lookup: CDR1 SGDLS, CDR2 YYNGEE. The CDR3 sequence is CASSRGLSGYEQYF. For the CDR3, the DNA is TGTGCCAGCAGCAGGGGACTATCAGGGTACGAGCAGTACTTC.

This rearrangement joins TRBV9 to TRBJ2-3; D is tentatively TRBD1 or TRBD2 (6 bases each). V lost 0 bases to trimming and J lost 0 bases, with 11 bases between them. The CDR3 runs 16 residues. Germline loops: CDR1 SGDLS, CDR2 YYNGEE. CDR3 residues: CASSVGSGASTDTQYF. In DNA form, the CDR3 reads TGTGCCAGCAGCGTAGGGTCGGGGGCTAGCACAGATACGCAGTATTTT.

The gene calls are TRBV5-5 and TRBJ2-3; the D gene is possibly TRBD2 (5 bases). Trimming took 6 bases from V and 4 from J, leaving 12 bases between them. Per germline, CDR1 SGHKS and CDR2 YYEKEE (reference sequence). The CDR3 covers 13 residues. The CDR3 region has the DNA TGTGCCAGCACCATGGCCGGGGCAGATACGCAGTATTTT. It translates to CASTMAGADTQYF.

The chain carries TRBV5-6 and TRBJ2-3; a possible D gene is TRBD2 (5 bases). The CDR3 has 16 residues. Trimming took off 1 base at V and 3 bases at J, with 15 bases between the two ends. Germline-derived CDR1 and CDR2 are SGHDT and YYEEEE. The CDR3 DNA follows: TGTGCCAGCAGCTTGCTCCCCGATTCGGGGACAGATACGCAGTATTTT. Its translation is CASSLLPDSGTDTQYF.

V usage is TRBV20-1 and J usage is TRBJ1-4; tentatively, D is TRBD1 (6 bases). CDR3 size: 12 residues. CDR1 and CDR2 from the germline V gene are DFQATT and SNEGSKA (reference sequence). The CDR3 coding sequence is TGCAGCCTAGATGACAGGCGTGAAAAACTGTTTTTT. This encodes CSLDDRREKLFF.

In the case of this clonotype: One end of the junction is discordant with germline, which a read error may explain. The CDR3 sequence: CASSFGQSSYGHTF. CDR3 nucleotides: TGTGCCAGCAGCTTTGGACAGAGCTCGTATGGCCACACCTTC. V usage is TRBV6-5 and J usage is TRBJ1-2; possibly TRBD1 for D (6 bases). Germline assignment: CDR1 MNHEY and CDR2 SVGAGI. This CDR3 is built from 14 residues.

The chain links TRBV5-1 to TRBJ2-7; 11 bases are shared with TRBD1. The J call is uncertain, as TRBJ2-5 better fits the DNA end. The germline V gene encodes CDR1 SGHRS and CDR2 YFSETQ. This CDR3 is 16 amino acids long. The chain's CDR3 is CASSSGTGGMVETQYF. The CDR3 DNA reads TGCGCCAGCAGCTCAGGGACAGGGGGTATGGTTGAGACCCAGTACTTC.

V and J are TRBV7-6 and TRBJ2-4; D tentatively fits TRBD1 or TRBD2 (7 bases each). The J call is in doubt because the DNA end fits TRBJ2-7 better. The CDR3 length is 16 residues. CDR1 and CDR2 (germline): SGHVS, FNYEAQ. The CDR3 is CASSLAGRGGFYEQYF. Written as DNA, the CDR3 is TGTGCCAGCAGCTTAGCGGGCAGGGGGGGATTCTACGAGCAGTACTTC.

This sequence joins TRBV20-1 and TRBJ2-1, with D maybe TRBD2 (6 bases). TRBJ2-7 matches the DNA end more closely, so the J call is doubtful. CDR1 DFQATT and CDR2 SNEGSKA come from the germline V gene (reference sequence). CDR3 size: 14 residues. The CDR3 is CSANGGKHYNEQYF. The CDR3, as DNA: TGCAGTGCCAACGGGGGAAAACACTACAATGAGCAGTACTTC.

V gene TRBV6-1 combines with J gene TRBJ1-2; TRBD1 is a possible D gene (6 bases). This CDR3 has 13 residues. Trimming took 0 bases from V and 8 from J, leaving 10 bases between them. The germline V gene has CDR1 MNHNS and CDR2 SASEGT. The CDR3 is CASSEARGRGYTF. CDR3 coding DNA: TGTGCCAGCAGTGAAGCGCGGGGGCGCGGCTACACCTTC.

The chain combines TRBV27 with TRBJ2-7; tentatively, D is TRBD1 or TRBD2 (5 bases each). Germline-derived CDR1 and CDR2 are MNHEY and SMNVEV (reference sequence). The CDR3 consists of 16 residues. The ends were cut back, 3 bases at V and 3 bases at J, with 18 bases in the middle. The CDR3: CASSFSEGPLFYEQYF. DNA of the CDR3: TGTGCCAGCAGTTTTTCAGAGGGACCCCTCTTCTACGAGCAGTACTTC.

As DNA, the CDR3 is TGTGCCAGCAGCCAGGGGCAGTTAAATTCACCCCTCCACTTT. It translates to CASSQGQLNSPLHF. This chain connects TRBV7-6 to TRBJ1-6, with D perhaps TRBD1 (6 bases). Per the germline V gene, CDR1 is SGHVS and CDR2 is FNYEAQ. V lost 5 bases and J lost 7, with 12 bases in between. This CDR3 is built from 14 residues.

This clonotype was detected a few times. The rearrangement uses TRBV5-6 and TRBJ2-4; 9 bases line up with TRBD1. Germline V lookup: CDR1 SGHDT, CDR2 YYEEEE. CDR3 length: 14 amino acids. Trimming at V came to 4 bases and at J to 8 bases, leaving 7 bases not matched to a gene. The CDR3 sequence is CASSQGQGWDIQYF. The CDR3 bases are TGTGCCAGCAGCCAGGGACAGGGTTGGGACATTCAGTACTTC.

The genes are TRBV6-5 and TRBJ2-3, with D possibly being TRBD2 (5 bases). Trimming cost V 6 bases and J 7 bases, with 17 bases left between them. The germline V gene encodes CDR1 MNHEY and CDR2 SVGAGI. The CDR3 runs 14 residues. CDR3 protein: CASSSPGSDYTQYF. CDR3 nucleotides: TGTGCCAGCAGCTCCCCGGGGAGCGATTATACGCAGTATTTT.

The chain links TRBV7-2 to TRBJ2-3; 10 bases match TRBD2. The CDR3 consists of 17 residues. Germline V gene lookup returns CDR1 SGHTA and CDR2 FQGNSA. The ends lost 5 bases at V and 7 bases at J; junction bases unmatched: 15. The CDR3 bases are TGTACCAGCAGCCCCTCCGGAGGAGCGGGGGGGAGGAATACGCAGTATTTT. This translates into CTSSPSGGAGGRNTQYF.

The V call is TRBV28, the J call TRBJ2-3; the match to TRBD1 covers 7 bases. Germline V gives CDR1 MDHEN, CDR2 SYDVKM. CDR3 length: 15 residues. V trimming: 5 bases; J trimming: 4 bases; junction bases outside the gene matches: 9. CDR3 region: CASSLSQGNADTQYF. Written as DNA, the CDR3 is TGTGCCAGCAGTCTGTCACAGGGGAATGCAGATACGCAGTATTTT.

As regards this clonotype: One end of the junction does not line up with germline, which may come from a read error. The chain has TRBV7-2 and TRBJ1-5; 10 nucleotides line up with TRBD1. Looked up from germline, CDR1 is SGHTA and CDR2 is FQGNSA. The CDR3 length is 15 residues. The CDR3 sequence: CAGSLDRGRNQPQHF. The CDR3 nucleotides are TGTGCCGGCAGCCTAGACAGGGGGCGAAATCAGCCCCAGCATTTT.

This clonotype was observed a handful of times. The V gene is TRBV7-2, the J gene TRBJ1-2; 7 nucleotides agree with TRBD1. Trimming took 3 bases from V and 7 from J; bases not matched to a gene: 14. This CDR3 contains 16 residues. The germline V gene encodes CDR1 SGHTA and CDR2 FQGNSA. CDR3 amino acids: CASSFIFTTGVGGYTF. The CDR3 nucleotides are TGTGCCAGCAGCTTCATTTTTACAACAGGGGTTGGTGGCTACACCTTC.

This clonotype was counted a single time. This chain links TRBV28 with TRBJ2-5; tentatively, D is TRBD1 (5 bases). With the DNA end fitting TRBJ2-7 better, the J assignment may be wrong. The germline gives CDR1 MDHEN, CDR2 SYDVKM. This CDR3 is 13 amino acids long. Here the CDR3 reads CASSSGRVNEQYF. Here the CDR3 DNA reads TGTGCCAGCAGTTCGGGCAGGGTCAACGAGCAGTACTTC.